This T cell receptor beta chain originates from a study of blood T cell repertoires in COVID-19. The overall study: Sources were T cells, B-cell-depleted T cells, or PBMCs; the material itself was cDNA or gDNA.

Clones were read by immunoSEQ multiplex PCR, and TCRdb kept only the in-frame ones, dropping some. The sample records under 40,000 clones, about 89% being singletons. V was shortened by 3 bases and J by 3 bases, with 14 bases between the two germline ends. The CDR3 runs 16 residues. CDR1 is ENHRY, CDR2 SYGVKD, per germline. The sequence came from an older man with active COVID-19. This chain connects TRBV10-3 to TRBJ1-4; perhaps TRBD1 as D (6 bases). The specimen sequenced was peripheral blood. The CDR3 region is CAISEIWTASNEKLFF. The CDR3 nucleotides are TGTGCCATCAGTGAAATCTGGACAGCCTCTAATGAAAAACTGTTTTTT.